This is a list of T cell receptor beta chains from one sample in a study of T cell changes during pregnancy in multiple sclerosis. The data were produced by immunoSEQ multiplex PCR, yet TCRdb's version contains in-frame clones alone and is incomplete. The repertoire consists of tens of thousands of clones, with roughly nine tenths occurring once and the leading ten covering about 6.9%. Sequencing used CD8+ T cells from peripheral blood mononuclear cells, obtained in the second trimester of pregnancy. Source of these receptors: a female donor with multiple sclerosis, enrolled in a pregnancy study. Both conserved end residues are part of each CDR3.

V,J,CDR3
TRBV27,TRBJ1-1,CASSLQGAEAFF
TRBV7-2,TRBJ2-7,CASSLEEGPSEQYF
TRBV7-9,TRBJ1-2,CASSLGRVANYGYTF
TRBV13,TRBJ1-3,CASSLDHEANTIYF
TRBV27,TRBJ1-2,CASSSNRGSGYTF
TRBV7-9,TRBJ2-2,CASSLGPPGELFF
TRBV13,TRBJ1-4,CASSPGGGGTNEKLFF
TRBV10-3,TRBJ2-1,CAISESVLVNEQFF
TRBV5-1,TRBJ2-7,CASSLDSTYEQYF
TRBV19,TRBJ2-3,CATRAGTSDIDTQYF
TRBV7-8,TRBJ2-7,CASSHGPRGDYEQYF
TRBV21-1,TRBJ1-1,CASSNGTVSGDTEAFF
TRBV15,TRBJ2-3,CATSSHDRALTDTQYF
TRBV6-1,TRBJ2-7,CASSEVVRLYEQYF
TRBV6-1,TRBJ1-5,CASDLDREGQPQHF
TRBV7-8,TRBJ2-1,CASSLTRNEQFF
TRBV28,TRBJ2-1,CASSPREISYNEQFF
TRBV5-1,TRBJ2-1,CASSLGLAGAPKDEQFF
TRBV7-3,TRBJ2-7,CASSLGQGVYEQYF
TRBV2,TRBJ2-1,CATENPGQGLNEQFF
TRBV27,TRBJ1-5,CASSPWTGQQPQHF
TRBV27,TRBJ1-2,CASSLDTNYGYTF
TRBV7-9,TRBJ2-1,CASSLEGAPQQFF
TRBV6-5,TRBJ2-1,CASSYAGDEQFF
TRBV28,TRBJ2-1,CASSLELAGNEQFF
TRBV6-1,TRBJ2-7,CASSERLAGAYEQYF
TRBV27,TRBJ1-2,CASSLSAAYGYTF
TRBV2,TRBJ2-3,CATSGRRTDTQYF
TRBV11-2,TRBJ1-2,CASSPATVHYGYTF
TRBV30,TRBJ1-2,CAWSEVGQGGYGYTF
TRBV30,TRBJ2-7,CAWSSSGGYEQYF
TRBV9,TRBJ2-3,CASSVAGLLTSTDTQYF
TRBV9,TRBJ1-4,CASSLLAKGTGETNEKLFF
TRBV5-6,TRBJ1-1,CASSSLMEATEAFF
TRBV15,TRBJ1-5,CATSRESWVLAGTTEEGNQPQHF
TRBV4-1,TRBJ2-7,CASSQVAQGIYEQYF
TRBV27,TRBJ2-5,CASTRLADHQETQYF
TRBV27,TRBJ2-5,CASSLVGGEETQYF
TRBV27,TRBJ2-1,CASSLSSGSGDEQFF
TRBV27,TRBJ1-2,CASSGDAGYGYTF
TRBV18,TRBJ1-1,CASSLENTEAFF
TRBV4-3,TRBJ1-1,CASSQGQNTEAFF
TRBV5-1,TRBJ1-5,CASSLTRGQPQHF
TRBV7-3,TRBJ1-1,CASSLGAQGTEAFF
TRBV5-1,TRBJ1-1,CASSHGGNTEAFF
TRBV4-3,TRBJ1-6,CASSQVVGGGESGSPLHF
TRBV4-2,TRBJ1-3,CASSPGTGGSGNTIYF
TRBV11-3,TRBJ2-1,CASSQGKDNEQFF
TRBV4-1,TRBJ2-3,CASSRIAGEGDTQYF
TRBV10-3,TRBJ2-1,CAISDNGNSEQFF
TRBV6-4,TRBJ2-3,CASSEGSGAADTQYF
TRBV7-2,TRBJ2-7,CASSLAGGPNREQYF
TRBV5-1,TRBJ2-3,CASSLSRVGTSTDTQYF
TRBV6-4,TRBJ2-3,CASSDGGGSTDTQYF
TRBV6-1,TRBJ2-7,CASSEIPGQSSYEQYF